What follows are 5 T cell receptor beta chains derived from one specimen sequenced in a study of T cell responses to AZD1222 COVID-19 vaccine. Clones were sequenced by immunoSEQ multiplex PCR, and TCRdb holds only the in-frame ones, with some missing. The sample consists of 140,000 to 150,000 clones, roughly 90% of them appearing once. Sequenced material: peripheral blood, taken on day 0 of AZD1222 vaccination. The origin of the receptors is an adult in good health.

V usage is TRBV4-3 and J usage is TRBJ2-3, with TRBD2 matching 7 bases. CDR1 LGHNA and CDR2 YSLEER come from the germline V gene. The ends lost 1 base at V and 6 bases at J; junction bases unmatched: 4. This CDR3 has 14 amino acids. The CDR3: CASSQGGSGDTQYF. CDR3 nucleotides: TGCGCCAGCAGCCAAGGCGGGAGTGGTGATACGCAGTATTTT.

The chain recombines TRBV5-1 with TRBJ1-2; D gene ambiguous. V lost 4 bases and J 3 bases, leaving 16 bases between the germline ends. The CDR3 is made up of 15 amino acids. Germline V gives CDR1 SGHRS, CDR2 YFSETQ. The CDR3 loop reads CASSAEPSTYYGYTF. The CDR3 DNA reads TGCGCCAGCAGCGCGGAGCCTTCCACTTACTATGGCTACACCTTC.

The J gene is TRBJ2-1, the V gene TRBV3-1 (or the pseudogene TRBV3-2); tentatively, D is TRBD1 or TRBD2 (5 bases each). Looked up from germline, CDR1 is LGHDT and CDR2 is YNNKEL (reference sequence). Trimming took 3 bases from V and 7 from J, leaving 19 bases between them. The CDR3 totals 16 residues. The DNA for the CDR3 is TGTGCCAGCAGCCAGCTTGAGGGGACGGCAAAGAATGAGCAGTTCTTC. It translates to CASSQLEGTAKNEQFF.

This chain joins TRBV5-1 and TRBJ2-1; 10 bases are shared with TRBD2. The length of the CDR3 is 16 residues. Per the germline V gene, CDR1 is SGHRS and CDR2 is YFSETQ. V lost 2 bases and J lost 8; bases outside the gene matches: 10. CDR3: CASSFPRAGGRDEQFF. The CDR3 DNA follows: TGCGCCAGCAGCTTCCCGAGAGCGGGAGGGCGGGATGAGCAGTTCTTC.

The gene calls are TRBV5-1 and TRBJ2-7, with 7 bases that match TRBD2. Germline values: CDR1 SGHRS, CDR2 YFSETQ. The trim removed 0 bases at V and 5 bases at J, leaving 8 bases unmatched. This CDR3 region has 15 residues. CDR3 sequence (DNA): TGCGCCAGCAGCTTGGACTCGCGGGGGTTGGACGAGCAGTACTTC. Its protein is CASSLDSRGLDEQYF.